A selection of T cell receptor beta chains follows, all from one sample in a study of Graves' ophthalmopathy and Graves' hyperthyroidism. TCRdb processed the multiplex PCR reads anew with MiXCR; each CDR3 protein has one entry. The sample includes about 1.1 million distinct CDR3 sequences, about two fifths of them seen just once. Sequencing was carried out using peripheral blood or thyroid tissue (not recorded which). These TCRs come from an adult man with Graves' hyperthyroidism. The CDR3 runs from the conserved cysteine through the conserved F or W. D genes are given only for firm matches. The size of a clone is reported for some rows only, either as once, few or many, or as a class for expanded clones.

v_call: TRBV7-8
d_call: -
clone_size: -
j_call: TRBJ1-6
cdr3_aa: CASSRDVWRSDSPLHF
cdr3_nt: TGTGCCAGCAGCCGAGATGTTTGGAGGTCGGATTCACCCCTCCACTTT

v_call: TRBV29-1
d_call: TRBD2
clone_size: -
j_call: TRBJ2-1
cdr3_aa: CSVAVLAGERLFF
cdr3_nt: TGCAGCGTTGCTGTGCTAGCGGGAGAAAGGCTGTTCTTC

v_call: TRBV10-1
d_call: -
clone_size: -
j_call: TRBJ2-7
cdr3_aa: CASSGSSGYEQYF
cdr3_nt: TGCGCCAGCAGTGGGAGTAGCGGCTACGAGCAGTACTTC

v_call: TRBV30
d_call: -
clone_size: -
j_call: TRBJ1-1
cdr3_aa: CAWESSPTEAFF
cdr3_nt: TGTGCCTGGGAATCATCGCCCACTGAAGCTTTCTTT

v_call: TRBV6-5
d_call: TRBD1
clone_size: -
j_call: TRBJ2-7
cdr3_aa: CASSDLTGGYPYEQYF
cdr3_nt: TGTGCCAGCAGTGATCTGACAGGGGGATATCCCTACGAGCAGTACTTC

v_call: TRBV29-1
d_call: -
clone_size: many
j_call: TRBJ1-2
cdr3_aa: CSGDGAVGYTF
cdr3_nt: TGCAGCGGAGACGGGGCGGTGGGCTACACCTTC

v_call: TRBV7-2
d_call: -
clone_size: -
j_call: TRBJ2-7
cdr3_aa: CASSLALLAGQGWYEQYF
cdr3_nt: TGTGCCAGCAGCTTAGCGCTGCTAGCGGGACAGGGTTGGTACGAGCAGTACTTC

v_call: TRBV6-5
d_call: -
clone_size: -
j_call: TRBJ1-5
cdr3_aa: CASSYEGPASNQPQHF
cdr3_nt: TGTGCCAGCAGTTACGAGGGCCCGGCATCGAATCAGCCCCAGCATTTT

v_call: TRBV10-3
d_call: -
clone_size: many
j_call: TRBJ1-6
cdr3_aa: CAISAESSYNSPLHF
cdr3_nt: TGTGCCATCAGTGCAGAGAGCTCCTATAATTCACCCCTCCACTTT

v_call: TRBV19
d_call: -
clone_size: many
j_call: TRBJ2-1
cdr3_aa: CASKHRDFNEQFF
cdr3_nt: TGTGCCAGTAAACACAGGGATTTCAATGAGCAGTTCTTC

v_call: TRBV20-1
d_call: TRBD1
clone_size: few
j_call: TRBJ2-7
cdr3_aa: CSARTGGWQYF
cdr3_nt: TGCAGTGCTAGAACAGGGGGGTGGCAGTACTTC

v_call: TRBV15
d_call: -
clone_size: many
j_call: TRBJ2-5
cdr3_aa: CATSRVEQSKETQYF
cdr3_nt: TGTGCCACCAGCAGAGTGGAGCAGAGTAAGGAGACCCAGTACTTC

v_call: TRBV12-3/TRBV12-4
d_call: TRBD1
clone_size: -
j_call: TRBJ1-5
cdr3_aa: CASSMTGVGSNQPQHF
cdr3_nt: TGTGCCAGCAGCATGACAGGGGTAGGAAGCAATCAGCCCCAGCATTTT

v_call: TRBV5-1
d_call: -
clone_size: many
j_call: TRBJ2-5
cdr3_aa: CASRPGTLQETQYF
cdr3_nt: TGCGCCAGCAGGCCCGGGACGCTGCAAGAGACCCAGTACTTC

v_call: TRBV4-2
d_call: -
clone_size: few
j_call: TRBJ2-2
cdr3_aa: CASSQDRRAGELFF
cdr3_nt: TGTGCCAGCAGCCAAGATCGGCGGGCCGGGGAGCTGTTTTTT

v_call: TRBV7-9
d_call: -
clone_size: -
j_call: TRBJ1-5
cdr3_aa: CASSQGRERRQPQHF
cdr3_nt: TGCGCCAGCAGCCAAGGCAGGGAGCGACGGCAGCCCCAGCATTTT

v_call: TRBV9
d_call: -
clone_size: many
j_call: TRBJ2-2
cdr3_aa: CASSVRSNTGELFF
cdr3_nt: TGTGCCAGCAGCGTAAGGTCTAACACCGGGGAGCTGTTTTTT

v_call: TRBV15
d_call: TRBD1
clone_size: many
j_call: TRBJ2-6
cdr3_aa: CATSRVRGWGQGPSGANVLTF
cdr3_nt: TGTGCCACCAGCAGAGTTCGTGGGTGGGGACAGGGGCCCTCTGGGGCCAACGTCCTGACTTTC

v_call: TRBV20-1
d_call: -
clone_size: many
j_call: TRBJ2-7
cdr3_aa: CSARDWGGDTSYEQYF
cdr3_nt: TGCAGTGCTAGAGATTGGGGTGGGGACACCTCCTACGAGCAGTACTTC

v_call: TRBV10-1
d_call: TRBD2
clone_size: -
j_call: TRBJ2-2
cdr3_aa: CASSEAGVTGELFF
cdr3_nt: TGCGCCAGCAGTGAGGCGGGGGTGACCGGGGAGCTGTTTTTT

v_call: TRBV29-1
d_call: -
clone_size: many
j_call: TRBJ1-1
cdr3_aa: CSVELGSGTEAFF
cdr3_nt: TGCAGCGTTGAGCTGGGCAGTGGCACTGAAGCTTTCTTT

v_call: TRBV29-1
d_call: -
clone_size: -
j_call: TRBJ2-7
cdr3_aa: CSSAPYEQYF
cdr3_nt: TGCAGCAGTGCCCCCTACGAGCAGTACTTC

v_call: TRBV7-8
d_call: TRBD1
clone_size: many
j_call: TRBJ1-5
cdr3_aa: CASSPLPGTGVQPQHF
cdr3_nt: TGTGCCAGCAGCCCACTGCCCGGGACAGGGGTTCAGCCCCAGCATTTT

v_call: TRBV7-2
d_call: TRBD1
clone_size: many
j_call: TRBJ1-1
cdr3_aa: CASSPIDRGQTEAFF
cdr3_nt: TGTGCCAGCAGCCCAATAGACAGGGGGCAAACTGAAGCTTTCTTT

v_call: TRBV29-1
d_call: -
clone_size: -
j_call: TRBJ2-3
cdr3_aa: CSVRQGRSTDTQYF
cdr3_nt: TGCAGCGTTCGTCAGGGACGGAGCACAGATACGCAGTATTTT

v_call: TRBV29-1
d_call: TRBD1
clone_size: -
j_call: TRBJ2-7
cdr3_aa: CSVPGQGIFYEQYF
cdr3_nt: TGCAGCGTACCGGGACAGGGTATTTTTTACGAGCAGTACTTC

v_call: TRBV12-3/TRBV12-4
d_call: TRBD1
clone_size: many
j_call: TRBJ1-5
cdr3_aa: CASSATGVNQPQHF
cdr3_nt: TGTGCCAGCAGTGCTACAGGGGTCAATCAGCCCCAGCATTTT